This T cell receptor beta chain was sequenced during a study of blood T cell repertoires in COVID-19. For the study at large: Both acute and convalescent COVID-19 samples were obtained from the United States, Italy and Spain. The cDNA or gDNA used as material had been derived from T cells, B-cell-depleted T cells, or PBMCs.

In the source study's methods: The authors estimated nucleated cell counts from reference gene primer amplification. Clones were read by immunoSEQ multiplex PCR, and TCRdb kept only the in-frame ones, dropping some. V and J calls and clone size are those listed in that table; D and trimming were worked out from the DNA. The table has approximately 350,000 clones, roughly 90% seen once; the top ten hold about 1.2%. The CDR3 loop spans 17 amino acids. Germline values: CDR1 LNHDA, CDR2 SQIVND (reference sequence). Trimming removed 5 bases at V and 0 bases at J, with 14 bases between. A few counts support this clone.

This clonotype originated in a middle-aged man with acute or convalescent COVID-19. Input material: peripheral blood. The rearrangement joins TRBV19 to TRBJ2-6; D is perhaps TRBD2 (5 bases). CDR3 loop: CASSGRTSRSGANVLTF. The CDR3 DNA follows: TGTGCCAGTAGTGGCCGGACTTCCCGCTCTGGGGCCAACGTCCTGACTTTC.